The 15 T cell receptor beta chains below come from one sample, sequenced in a study of control samples from healthy donors and cancer patients. Sequenced by immunoSEQ multiplex PCR; TCRdb stores in-frame clones only, minus some. This sample has 160,000 or so clones, with 93% found just once. Sequencing was carried out using blood. The source is a man aged 45-65 years in good health.

J is TRBJ2-7 and V is TRBV3-1 (or the pseudogene TRBV3-2); 7 bases are a match to TRBD1. CDR3 length: 14 amino acids. The germline gives CDR1 LGHDT, CDR2 YNNKEL (reference sequence). V lost 1 base and J lost 3; bases outside the gene matches: 3. The CDR3 sequence is CASSQGQGNYEQYF. CDR3 DNA: TGTGCCAGCAGCCAAGGACAGGGCAACTACGAGCAGTACTTC.

This chain joins TRBV11-2 and TRBJ1-4, with TRBD1 matching 8 bases. Germline CDR1 is SGHAT and CDR2 is FQNNGV. V lost 5 bases, J lost 3 bases, and 8 bases stayed unmatched. The CDR3 covers 16 residues. The CDR3 DNA sequence: TGTGCCAGCAGCCCCACGACGGGACAGGCTAATGAAAAACTGTTTTTT. It translates to CASSPTTGQANEKLFF.

The chain is built from TRBV21-1 and TRBJ1-1; TRBD1, the D gene given by the table, was not confirmed from the DNA. TRBV21-1 is an annotated pseudogene. The CDR3 spans 20 residues. The CDR3 region has the DNA TGTGCCAGCAGCAAAGAGGTGGACAGGAGCAGGGGAGAGCTGAACACTGAAGCTTTCTTT. It encodes CASSKEVDRSRGELNTEAFF.

The rearrangement links TRBV30 to TRBJ2-2; D is unclear. V was pared by 0 bases and J by 3 bases, with 14 bases between. CDR3 length: 16 residues. Germline V gene lookup returns CDR1 GTSNPN and CDR2 SVGIG (reference sequence). The CDR3 loop reads CAWSVRLGADTGELFF. For the CDR3, the DNA is TGTGCCTGGAGTGTACGATTGGGCGCGGACACCGGGGAGCTGTTTTTT.

V gene TRBV30 combines with J gene TRBJ2-7, with D unclear. The germline V and J ends were trimmed by 4 bases and 2 bases, with 6 bases remaining between them. The germline gives CDR1 GTSNPN, CDR2 SVGIG (reference sequence). The CDR3 covers 11 residues. In DNA form, the CDR3 reads TGTGCCTGGACGCTAGCCTACGAGCAGTACTTC. Its protein is CAWTLAYEQYF.

This chain connects TRBV9 to TRBJ2-7; 7 nucleotides agree with TRBD1. The length of the CDR3 is 15 residues. After removal of 0 bases from V and 1 base from J, the junction contained 4 bases not matched to a gene. Germline V gene lookup returns CDR1 SGDLS and CDR2 YYNGEE. The CDR3: CASSVGAGGSYEQYF. CDR3 bases: TGTGCCAGCAGCGTAGGGGCAGGGGGATCCTACGAGCAGTACTTC.

The chain uses TRBV19 and TRBJ1-1; D ambiguous. V shed 4 bases and J shed 0 bases, with 6 bases lying between them. Germline lookup yields CDR1 LNHDA and CDR2 SQIVND (reference sequence). This CDR3 has 13 residues. CDR3: CASSTSMNTEAFF. In nucleotides, the CDR3 is TGTGCCAGTAGTACAAGTATGAACACTGAAGCTTTCTTT.

The genes are TRBV5-1 and TRBJ1-1; TRBD1 matches 9 bases. The CDR3 is 14 amino acids. The V and J ends lost 4 bases and 2 bases, in that order; junction bases with no gene match: 3. Looked up from germline, CDR1 is SGHRS and CDR2 is YFSETQ. Written as DNA, the CDR3 is TGCGCCAGCAGCACAGGGGGCGGTAACACTGAAGCTTTCTTT. It codes for CASSTGGGNTEAFF.

The chain is built from TRBV3-1 (or the pseudogene TRBV3-2) and TRBJ2-7, with no clear D. CDR1 LGHDT and CDR2 YNNKEL come from the germline V gene (reference sequence). This CDR3 has 14 amino acids. The V end was cut by 4 bases, the J end by 2 bases, with 12 bases between. The CDR3 DNA is TGTGCCAGCAGCCTACCGGTGGGAACCTACGAGCAGTACTTC. Encoded protein: CASSLPVGTYEQYF.

The rearrangement uses TRBV19 and TRBJ2-3; no clear D gene. The germline V gene encodes CDR1 LNHDA and CDR2 SQIVND (reference sequence). This CDR3 has 12 amino acids. Trimming removed 6 bases at V and 6 bases at J, with 10 bases between. The CDR3 DNA reads as TGTGCCAGTAGCCCATCAATTGATACGCAGTATTTT. Amino acid sequence: CASSPSIDTQYF.

The rearrangement joins TRBV12-3 or TRBV12-4 to TRBJ1-1, with D unresolved. The V end lost 5 bases, the J end lost 4 bases, and 8 bases lay between the germline ends. The length of the CDR3 is 12 residues. CDR3 amino acids: CASSPQFTEAFF. The DNA of the CDR3 is TGTGCCAGCAGTCCTCAATTCACTGAAGCTTTCTTT.

The gene calls are TRBV7-2 and TRBJ1-1; D gene unclear. CDR3 length equals 14 residues. Germline V gene sequence: CDR1 SGHTA, CDR2 FQGNSA. With 5 bases removed from V and 1 base from J, the gap between germline ends came to 11 bases. CDR3 loop: CASSPGRSNTEAFF. The DNA of the CDR3 is TGTGCCAGCAGCCCCGGTCGGTCGAACACTGAAGCTTTCTTT.

J is TRBJ1-4 and V is TRBV28; no firm D call. The CDR3 contains 14 residues. Per germline, CDR1 MDHEN and CDR2 SYDVKM. Trimming left V 3 bases short and J 3 bases short, with 8 bases between. The CDR3, as DNA: TGTGCCAGCAGTTTTGGGAGGGCTAATGAAAAACTGTTTTTT. Protein sequence: CASSFGRANEKLFF.

This chain joins TRBV2 and TRBJ2-1; no definite D call. V was cut by 10 bases and J by 7 bases, with 17 bases left in between. The CDR3 loop spans 13 amino acids. CDR1 is SNHLY, CDR2 FYNNEI, per germline. The CDR3 spells CAMSAGRWNEQFF. Here the CDR3 DNA reads TGTGCCATGTCGGCCGGAAGGTGGAATGAGCAGTTCTTC.

This CDR3 is CASSFKPGNTIYF. CDR3 coding DNA: TGTGCCAGCAGTTTTAAACCTGGAAACACCATATATTTT. V gene TRBV12-3 or TRBV12-4 combines with J gene TRBJ1-3; D gene ambiguous. Trimming removed 3 bases at V and 2 bases at J, with 5 bases between. CDR3 length: 13 residues.